This TCR beta chain was found in a study of T cells in Graves' hyperthyroidism and ophthalmopathy. Study results and limitations: Ophthalmopathy could be told apart from stable hyperthyroidism with a 13 V-J model.

This clonotype was observed many times. Its antigen is not identified. Diagnoses rested on clinical symptoms, serum thyroxine and TRAb, thyroid ultrasound and orbital computed tomography. The investigators amplified TCR beta CDR3 regions from RNA transcripts. The TCR CDR3 was amplified in a first-round RT-PCR using the HTBI primer set. TCRdb redid the calling of the multiplex PCR reads with MiXCR, one entry per CDR3 protein. Among approximately 630,000 distinct CDR3 sequences, roughly 15% were seen once, and the ten largest hold over 3.5%. CDR1 and CDR2 (germline): MDHEN, SYDVKM. With 5 bases clipped from V and 4 bases from J, the junction kept 4 bases outside the gene matches. This CDR3 is 13 amino acids long.

The J gene is TRBJ1-1, the V gene TRBV28; TRBD1 matches 7 bases. The sample taken for sequencing was blood. The origin of this receptor is a woman between 25 and 40 years old with Graves' hyperthyroidism. For the CDR3, the DNA is TGTGCCAGCAGTACGGACAGGCTCACTGAAGCTTTCTTT. It encodes CASSTDRLTEAFF.